These 29 T cell receptor beta chains originate from one sample sequenced in a study of blood T cell repertoires in COVID-19. Profiled with immunoSEQ multiplex PCR; TCRdb holds only in-frame clones, not every one. This repertoire shows roughly 240,000 clones, approximately 86% found once; its top ten account for 3.6%. Sequencing input: peripheral blood. The receptors come from a man between 18 and 29 years old with active or convalescent COVID-19.

This clone was seen only once. The rearrangement links TRBV11-2 to TRBJ2-1, with 8 positions matching TRBD1. The CDR3 has 15 amino acids. Per germline, CDR1 SGHAT and CDR2 FQNNGV. After removal of 5 bases from V and 6 bases from J, the junction contained 9 bases not matched to a gene. As DNA, the CDR3 is TGTGCCAGCAGCCTATCACCACAGGGGGGCAATGAGCAGTTCTTC. Amino acids: CASSLSPQGGNEQFF.

This clone was detected only once. CDR3 nucleotides: TGTGCCAGCAGTACGACTAGGCAAGAGACCCAGTACTTC. This translates into CASSTTRQETQYF. This rearrangement joins TRBV5-6 to TRBJ2-5; possible D gene TRBD2, 6 bases. The CDR3 is 13 residues long. Germline CDR1 reads SGHDT; CDR2 reads YYEEEE. The ends were cut back, 5 bases at V and 2 bases at J, with 10 bases in the middle.

V and J are TRBV30 and TRBJ2-5; TRBD2 is a possible D gene (6 bases). Trimming took off 1 base at V and 4 bases at J, with 13 bases between the two ends. The germline V gene encodes CDR1 GTSNPN and CDR2 SVGIG (reference sequence). The CDR3 contains 14 residues. CDR3: CAWSAAGLRETQYF. Written as DNA, the CDR3 is TGTGCCTGGAGTGCGGCGGGGTTGCGAGAGACCCAGTACTTC.

The J gene is TRBJ1-1, the V gene TRBV19, with D possibly being TRBD1 (5 bases). The CDR3 totals 12 residues. The ends were cut back, 7 bases at V and 3 bases at J, with 9 bases in the middle. The germline CDR1 and CDR2 sequences are LNHDA and SQIVND (reference sequence). The DNA for the CDR3 is TGTGCCAGTACCAGACAGTACACTGAAGCTTTCTTT. Its translation: CASTRQYTEAFF.

This chain links TRBV19 with TRBJ1-1, with no clear D. Between the trimmed V and J ends, which lost 7 bases and 1 base, there was a span of 22 bases. The germline CDR1 and CDR2 sequences are LNHDA and SQIVND (reference sequence). The CDR3 spans 17 residues. The CDR3 DNA is TGTGCCAGTATCTTGGGAGGGCTAATAGGCCCGAACACTGAAGCTTTCTTT. Amino acid sequence: CASILGGLIGPNTEAFF. The complete variable domain, with remaining parts taken from reference TRBV19 and TRBJ1-1, reads DGGITQSPKYLFRKEGQNVTLSCEQNLNHDAMYWYRQDPGQGLRLIYYSQIVNDFQKGDIAEGYSVSREKKESFPLTVTSAQKNPTAFYLCASILGGLIGPNTEAFFGQGTRLTVV.

This chain joins TRBV12-5 and TRBJ1-2; TRBD1 aligns across 9 bases. CDR1 is LGHNT, CDR2 FRNRAP, per germline. V dropped 6 bases and J dropped 8; count of bases not matched to a gene: 13. This CDR3 comprises 15 residues. The DNA for the CDR3 is TGTGCTAGTGGCCTTTACTCCGGGACAGGGAACGGCTACACCTTC. Amino acids: CASGLYSGTGNGYTF.

The chain is built from TRBV5-4 and TRBJ1-6; 8 positions agree with TRBD1. The junction had 1 base not matched to a gene; V was cut back by 2 bases and J by 6 bases. The CDR3 loop spans 14 amino acids. Looked up from germline, CDR1 is SGHNT and CDR2 is YYREEE (reference sequence). CDR3 protein: CASSFDRGNSPLHF. In DNA, the CDR3 is TGTGCCAGCAGCTTCGACAGGGGTAATTCACCCCTCCACTTT.

V and J are TRBV11-2 and TRBJ1-2; D remains unclear. V lost 2 bases, J lost 0 bases, and 13 bases lay in between. This CDR3 region has 16 residues. CDR1 is SGHAT, CDR2 FQNNGV, per germline. The CDR3 loop reads CASSLYLVGANYGYTF. For the CDR3, the DNA is TGTGCCAGCAGCTTATATCTCGTAGGAGCTAACTATGGCTACACCTTC.

This clone was recorded once. The chain recombines TRBV5-1 with TRBJ1-4; possible D gene TRBD1, 6 bases. The CDR3 totals 15 residues. Germline V lookup: CDR1 SGHRS, CDR2 YFSETQ. The V end lost 1 base, the J end lost 4 bases, and 11 bases lay between the germline ends. Here the CDR3 reads CASSLTGLDNEKLFF. The CDR3 nucleotides read TGCGCCAGCAGCTTGACAGGGTTGGATAATGAAAAACTGTTTTTT.

CDR3: CASSPRGTESNQPQHF. The CDR3 region has the DNA TGTGCCAGCAGCCCTCGAGGGACAGAAAGCAATCAGCCCCAGCATTTT. V gene TRBV25-1 combines with J gene TRBJ1-5; 7 positions match TRBD1. Germline V gene sequence: CDR1 MGHDK, CDR2 SYGVNS. CDR3 size: 16 residues. The V and J ends lost 6 bases and 1 base, in that order; junction bases with no gene match: 9.

The rearrangement uses TRBV2 and TRBJ2-1, with 7 bases lining up with TRBD1. The CDR3 is 16 residues long. Trimming removed 2 bases from V and 4 bases from J; junction bases left unmatched: 8. Germline lookup yields CDR1 SNHLY and CDR2 FYNNEI. The CDR3 protein is CASSEHRTGKYNEQFF. In DNA form, the CDR3 reads TGTGCCAGCAGTGAACATCGGACAGGAAAATACAATGAGCAGTTCTTC.

The chain combines TRBV7-9 with TRBJ1-2; 8 nucleotides line up with TRBD1. V shed 6 bases and J 7 bases; nucleotides not matched to a gene: 10. The CDR3 has 14 amino acids. Germline V lookup: CDR1 SEHNR, CDR2 FQNEAQ (reference sequence). The CDR3 loop reads CASSPGTGNFGYTF. As DNA, the CDR3 is TGTGCCAGCAGTCCCGGGACAGGCAATTTTGGCTACACCTTC.

In its sample, this clone was seen a few times. V usage is TRBV30 and J usage is TRBJ1-2, with D hard to call. The germline V gene encodes CDR1 GTSNPN and CDR2 SVGIG (reference sequence). This CDR3 has 12 amino acids. Trimming removed 3 bases from V and 5 bases from J, with 10 bases in between. CDR3 DNA sequence: TGTGCCTGGAGGGGAGACGGGTATGGCTACACCTTC. Its protein is CAWRGDGYGYTF.

The chain combines TRBV9 with TRBJ2-3, with 7 nucleotides matching TRBD2. This CDR3 is 17 amino acids long. Germline values: CDR1 SGDLS, CDR2 YYNGEE. The ends lost 0 bases at V and 2 bases at J; junction bases unmatched: 9. DNA of the CDR3: TGTGCCAGCAGCGTAGGCTCTCGCGGGAGCCCCACAGATACGCAGTATTTT. It is translated as CASSVGSRGSPTDTQYF.

The V and J genes are TRBV29-1 and TRBJ2-7; D uncertain. V was trimmed by 0 bases and J by 3 bases, leaving 12 bases between them. The CDR3 has 14 amino acids. Germline V gene lookup returns CDR1 SQVTM and CDR2 ANQGSEA. Written as DNA, the CDR3 is TGCAGCGTTGAAGAGTCCGGCGGCGTCTACGAGCAGTACTTC. It encodes CSVEESGGVYEQYF.

V is TRBV9 and J is TRBJ2-3; D is unresolved. This CDR3 has 13 residues. V was trimmed by 1 base and J by 1 base, leaving 4 bases between them. Germline CDR1 reads SGDLS; CDR2 reads YYNGEE. The CDR3 DNA follows: TGTGCCAGCAGCGTACCAGGCACAGATACGCAGTATTTT. Its translation is CASSVPGTDTQYF.

This rearrangement joins TRBV11-2 to TRBJ2-6; 8 bases align to TRBD2. V was clipped by 5 bases and J by 0 bases; unmatched bases: 3. The CDR3 spans 16 residues. In germline, CDR1 is SGHAT, CDR2 FQNNGV. This CDR3 reads CASSRGGSSGANVLTF. CDR3 nucleotides: TGTGCCAGCAGCCGCGGGGGGAGCTCTGGGGCCAACGTCCTGACTTTC.

The chain has TRBV28 and TRBJ2-7; 12 positions match TRBD1. CDR1 and CDR2 (germline): MDHEN, SYDVKM. V lost 3 bases and J lost 4; bases outside the gene matches: 7. CDR3 length equals 16 residues. The CDR3 nucleotides read TGTGCCAGCAGTTTCTCGGGACAGGGGGCGGGGTACGAGCAGTACTTC. Translating it yields CASSFSGQGAGYEQYF.

This chain connects TRBV4-2 to TRBJ1-5; the D gene is possibly TRBD1 (5 bases). Trimming took 1 base from V and 6 from J, leaving 16 bases between them. This CDR3 spans 16 amino acids. Germline CDR1 is LGHNA and CDR2 is YNFKEQ. The CDR3: CASSQVLIRAGQPQHF. In nucleotides, the CDR3 is TGTGCCAGCAGCCAAGTGTTAATCAGGGCCGGTCAGCCCCAGCATTTT.

This chain links TRBV19 with TRBJ1-5; perhaps TRBD1 as D (5 bases). Germline lookup yields CDR1 LNHDA and CDR2 SQIVND (reference sequence). Trimming took off 7 bases at V and 2 bases at J, with 9 bases between the two ends. CDR3 length: 13 residues. The CDR3 DNA sequence: TGTGCCAGTAAGGGGAGGGGCAATCAGCCCCAGCATTTT. Translating gives CASKGRGNQPQHF.

The chain couples TRBV19 to TRBJ2-5; possibly TRBD2 for D (5 bases). The CDR3 has 14 amino acids. Germline CDR1 reads LNHDA; CDR2 reads SQIVND (reference sequence). V was pared by 7 bases and J by 1 base, with 13 bases between. The CDR3 coding sequence is TGTGCCAGTACCCCGCGGGTGGGCCAAGAGACCCAGTACTTC. Protein: CASTPRVGQETQYF.

In regard to this clone: Additional DNA sequences in this sample encode the identical CDR3. The J gene is TRBJ2-3, the V gene TRBV6-5; 8 positions agree with TRBD1. Germline values: CDR1 MNHEY, CDR2 SVGAGI. V dropped 0 bases and J dropped 6; count of bases not matched to a gene: 5. The CDR3 runs to 15 residues. CDR3 sequence (DNA): TGTGCCAGCAGTTACTCGACAGGGGACGGGGATACGCAGTATTTT. It encodes CASSYSTGDGDTQYF.

The chain recombines TRBV7-2 with TRBJ2-7; tentatively, D is TRBD2 (5 bases). The CDR3 loop spans 14 amino acids. Trimming shortened V by 5 bases and J by 0 bases, and 11 bases separated the two germline ends. Germline V lookup: CDR1 SGHTA, CDR2 FQGNSA. Here the CDR3 DNA reads TGTGCCAGCAGCGCGGACTGGACCTCCTACGAGCAGTACTTC. Translating gives CASSADWTSYEQYF.

The V gene is TRBV13, the J gene TRBJ2-3, with D unresolved. This CDR3 spans 13 amino acids. Germline values: CDR1 PRHDT, CDR2 FYEKMQ (reference sequence). Trimming took off 5 bases at V and 6 bases at J, with 12 bases between the two ends. The CDR3 here is CASSPTAEDTQYF. CDR3 DNA sequence: TGTGCCAGCAGCCCAACCGCTGAGGATACGCAGTATTTT.

The CDR3 is CASGPPSDRLGAQYF. CDR3 nucleotides: TGTGCTAGTGGCCCCCCCTCCGACAGGCTCGGGGCCCAGTACTTC. The gene calls are TRBV12-5 and TRBJ2-5; possible D gene TRBD1, 6 bases. Trimming pared 6 bases from V and 9 bases from J, leaving 23 bases between. Germline loops: CDR1 LGHNT, CDR2 FRNRAP. The length of the CDR3 is 15 residues.

This chain joins TRBV5-1 and TRBJ2-7; D is possibly TRBD2 (5 bases). V lost 1 base, J lost 0 bases, and 11 bases lay in between. The CDR3 has 15 residues. Germline V gives CDR1 SGHRS, CDR2 YFSETQ. CDR3 in DNA: TGCGCCAGCAGCTTGAGGCCGGGGAGCTCCTACGAGCAGTACTTC. It specifies CASSLRPGSSYEQYF.

The V and J genes are TRBV7-6 and TRBJ2-2; D is undetermined. The germline V and J ends were trimmed by 1 base and 2 bases, with 11 bases remaining between them. The CDR3 runs to 16 residues. CDR1 and CDR2 from the germline V gene are SGHVS and FNYEAQ. CDR3 in amino acids: CASSLVAEINTGELFF. The CDR3 nucleotides read TGTGCCAGCAGCTTAGTTGCGGAGATTAACACCGGGGAGCTGTTTTTT.

The chain links TRBV13 to TRBJ2-1; tentatively, D is TRBD2 (5 bases). This CDR3 contains 11 residues. V lost 5 bases and J lost 7, with 6 bases in between. Germline CDR1 and CDR2: PRHDT and FYEKMQ (reference sequence). DNA for the CDR3: TGTGCCAGCAGCAGAGGGAATGAGCAGTTCTTC. It translates to CASSRGNEQFF.

The V call is TRBV5-1, the J call TRBJ1-1; TRBD1 matches 8 bases. Germline V CDR1 and CDR2: SGHRS, YFSETQ. Trimming at V came to 7 bases and at J to 11 bases, leaving 7 bases not matched to a gene. The CDR3 length is 11 residues. This chain's CDR3 is CASGQGAVAFF. The CDR3 DNA sequence: TGCGCCAGCGGGCAGGGGGCGGTCGCTTTCTTT.